The present TCR beta chain was sequenced within a study of beta chain features in type 1 diabetes. Findings of the study overall: Moderate but significant shortening of TCRB CDR3s was recorded in all four CD4+ subsets from Type 1 diabetes patients.

Investigators reverse transcribed all isolated RNA, so they sequenced expressed TCRB transcripts. Using immunoSEQ multiplex PCR, the repertoire was profiled, and TCRdb retains in-frame clones only, with some absent. The sample carries nearly 700,000 clones, about an eighth recorded once. This clone has more than one count but fewer than ten. What it binds is unknown. The CDR3 spans 16 residues. Unmatched junction bases numbered 11, after V lost 4 bases and J lost 6 bases. Germline-derived CDR1 and CDR2 are SNHLY and FYNNEI. The chain employs TRBV2 and TRBJ1-2; 10 bases agree with TRBD1. The sample comprised naive CD4+ T cells from blood. The sequence derives from a man aged 18 to 35 with type 1 diabetes. CDR3 DNA sequence: TGTGCCAGCAGTGTGGGACAGGGGCCCGTTTTGGATGGCTACACCTTC. Amino acid sequence: CASSVGQGPVLDGYTF.